Listed here is a single TCR beta chain. TCRdb's copy holds only in-frame clones and misses some; the assay was immunoSEQ multiplex PCR. Of almost 85,000 clones listed, 84% are singletons. The sample is drawn from a study of control samples from healthy donors and cancer patients. The clonotype was recovered from a man aged 55-75 years with head and neck cancer. Sequencing was performed on PBMCs.

CDR3 DNA sequence: TGCGCCAGCAGCCCCGGGGGGACGAACACCGGGGAGCTGTTTTTT. Translation gives CASSPGGTNTGELFF. The rearrangement links TRBV5-1 to TRBJ2-2; TRBD2 matches 7 bases. The trim removed 4 bases at V and 0 bases at J, leaving 3 bases unmatched. The germline CDR1 and CDR2 sequences are SGHRS and YFSETQ. The CDR3 loop spans 15 amino acids.